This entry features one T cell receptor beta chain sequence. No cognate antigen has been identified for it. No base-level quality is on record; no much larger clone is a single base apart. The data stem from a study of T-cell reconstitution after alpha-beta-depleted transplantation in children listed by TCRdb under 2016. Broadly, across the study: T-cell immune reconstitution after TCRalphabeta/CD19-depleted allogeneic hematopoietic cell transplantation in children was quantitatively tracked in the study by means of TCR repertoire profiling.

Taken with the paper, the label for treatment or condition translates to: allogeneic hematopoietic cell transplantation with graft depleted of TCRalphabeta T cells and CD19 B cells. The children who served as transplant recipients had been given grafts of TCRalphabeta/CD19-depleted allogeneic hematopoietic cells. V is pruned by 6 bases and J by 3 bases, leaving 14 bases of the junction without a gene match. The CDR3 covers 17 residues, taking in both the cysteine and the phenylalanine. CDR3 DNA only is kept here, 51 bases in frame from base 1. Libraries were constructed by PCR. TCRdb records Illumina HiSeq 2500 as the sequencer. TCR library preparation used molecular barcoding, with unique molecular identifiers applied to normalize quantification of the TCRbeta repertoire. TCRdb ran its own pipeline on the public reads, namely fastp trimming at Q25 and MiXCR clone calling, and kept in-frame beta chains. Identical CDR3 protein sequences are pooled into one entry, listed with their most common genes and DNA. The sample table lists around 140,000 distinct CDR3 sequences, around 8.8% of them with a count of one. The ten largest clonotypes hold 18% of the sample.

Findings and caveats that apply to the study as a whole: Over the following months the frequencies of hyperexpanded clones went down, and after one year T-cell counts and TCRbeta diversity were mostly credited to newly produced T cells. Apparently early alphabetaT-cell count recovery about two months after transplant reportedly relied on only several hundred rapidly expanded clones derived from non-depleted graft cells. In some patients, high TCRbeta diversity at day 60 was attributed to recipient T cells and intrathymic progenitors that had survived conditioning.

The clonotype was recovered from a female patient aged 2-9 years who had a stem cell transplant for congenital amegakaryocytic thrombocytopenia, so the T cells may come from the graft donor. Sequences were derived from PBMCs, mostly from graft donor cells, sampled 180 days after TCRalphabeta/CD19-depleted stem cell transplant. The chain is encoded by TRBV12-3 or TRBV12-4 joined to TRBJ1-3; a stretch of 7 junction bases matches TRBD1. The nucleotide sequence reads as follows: TGTGCCAGCAGCATTTTACCGCCGGGACAGTATGGAAACACCATATATTTT. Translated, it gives CASSILPPGQYGNTIYF.